This TCR beta chain was captured in a study of blood T cell repertoires in COVID-19. The V and J ends lost 3 bases and 1 base, in that order; junction bases with no gene match: 4. Germline values: CDR1 GTSNPN, CDR2 SVGIG (reference sequence). CDR3 length: 14 amino acids. Some clones are missing from TCRdb's copy, which holds only in-frame ones; the method was immunoSEQ multiplex PCR. Of over 250,000 clones listed, 70% to 90% are singletons. The chain couples TRBV30 to TRBJ2-3; 7 bases agree with TRBD2. Specimen: peripheral blood. The sequence was collected from a woman between 40 and 50 years old who had recovered from COVID-19. Here the CDR3 reads CAWRGGSRTDTQYF. The CDR3 nucleotides read TGTGCCTGGAGGGGGGGGTCCCGCACAGATACGCAGTATTTT.